The sequence of this T cell receptor beta chain was determined in a study of T cells in tumors after PD-1 blockade. Study summary: Patients received pembrolizumab 200 mg every 3 weeks or cemiplimab 350 mg every 2 weeks.

V was shortened by 0 bases and J by 0 bases, with 13 bases between the two germline ends. CDR1 and CDR2 from the germline V gene are SGDLS and YYNGEE. The CDR3 extends over 16 amino acids. Libraries were prepared by immunoSEQ multiplex PCR; TCRdb keeps only in-frame clonotypes and omits some of them. The table has tens of thousands of clones, about 74% seen once. The sequence was collected from a human donor with basal cell carcinoma. This chain uses TRBV9 with TRBJ2-7; D gene unclear. The material sequenced was PBMCs, taken after anti-PD-1 treatment. The CDR3 protein is CASSVASGPPSYEQYF. DNA for the CDR3: TGTGCCAGCAGCGTAGCTTCAGGCCCCCCCTCCTACGAGCAGTACTTC.